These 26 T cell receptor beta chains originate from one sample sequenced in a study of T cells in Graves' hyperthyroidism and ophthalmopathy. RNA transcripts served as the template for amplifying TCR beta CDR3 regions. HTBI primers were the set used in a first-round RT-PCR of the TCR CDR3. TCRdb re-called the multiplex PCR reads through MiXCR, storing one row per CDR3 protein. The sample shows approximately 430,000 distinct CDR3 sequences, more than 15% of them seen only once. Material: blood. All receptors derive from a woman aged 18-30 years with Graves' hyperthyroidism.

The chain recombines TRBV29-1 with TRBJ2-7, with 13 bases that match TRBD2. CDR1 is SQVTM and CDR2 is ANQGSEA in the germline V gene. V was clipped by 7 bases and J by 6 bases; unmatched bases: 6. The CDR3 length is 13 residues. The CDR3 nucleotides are TGCAGCGCGAGGACTAGCGGGAGACTCGAGCAGTACTTC. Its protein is CSARTSGRLEQYF.

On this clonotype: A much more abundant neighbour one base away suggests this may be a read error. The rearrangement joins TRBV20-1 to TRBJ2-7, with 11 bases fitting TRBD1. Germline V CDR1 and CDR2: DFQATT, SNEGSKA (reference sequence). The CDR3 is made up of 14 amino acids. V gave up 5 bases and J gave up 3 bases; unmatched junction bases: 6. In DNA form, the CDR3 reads TGCAGTGCTGGAGGGACAGGGGGATTCTACGAGCAGTACTTC. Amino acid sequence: CSAGGTGGFYEQYF.

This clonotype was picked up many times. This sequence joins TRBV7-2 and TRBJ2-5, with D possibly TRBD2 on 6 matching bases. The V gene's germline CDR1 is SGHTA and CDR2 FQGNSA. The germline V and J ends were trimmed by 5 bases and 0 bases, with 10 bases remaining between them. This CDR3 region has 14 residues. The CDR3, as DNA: TGTGCCAGCAGCCCACGGGGGTACCAAGAGACCCAGTACTTC. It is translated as CASSPRGYQETQYF.

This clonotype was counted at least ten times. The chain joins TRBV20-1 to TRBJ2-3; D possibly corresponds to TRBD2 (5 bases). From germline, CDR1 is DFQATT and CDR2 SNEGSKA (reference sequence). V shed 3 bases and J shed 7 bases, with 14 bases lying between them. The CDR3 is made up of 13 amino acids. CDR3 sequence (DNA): TGCAGTGCTAGTTCGGGAACGGAGAATACGCAGTATTTT. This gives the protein CSASSGTENTQYF.

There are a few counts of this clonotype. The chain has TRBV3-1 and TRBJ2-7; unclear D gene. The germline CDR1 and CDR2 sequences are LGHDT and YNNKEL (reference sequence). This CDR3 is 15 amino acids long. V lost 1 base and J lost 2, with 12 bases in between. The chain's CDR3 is CASSQVDGSPYEQYF. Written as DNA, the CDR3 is TGTGCCAGCAGCCAAGTGGATGGGTCGCCCTACGAGCAGTACTTC.

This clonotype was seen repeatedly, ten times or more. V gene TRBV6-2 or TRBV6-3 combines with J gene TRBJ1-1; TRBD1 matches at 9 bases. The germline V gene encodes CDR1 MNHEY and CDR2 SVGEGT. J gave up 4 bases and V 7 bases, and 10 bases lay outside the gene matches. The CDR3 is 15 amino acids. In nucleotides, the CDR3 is TGTGCCAGCAACAGAAACAGGGGGCTAGGCACTGAAGCTTTCTTT. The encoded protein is CASNRNRGLGTEAFF.

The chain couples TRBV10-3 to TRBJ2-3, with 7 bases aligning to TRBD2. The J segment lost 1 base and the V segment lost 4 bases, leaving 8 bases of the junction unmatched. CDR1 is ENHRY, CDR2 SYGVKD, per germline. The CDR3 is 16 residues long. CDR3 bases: TGTGCCATCAGTGCGGCGGGAGAATTTGGCACAGATACGCAGTATTTT. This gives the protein CAISAAGEFGTDTQYF.

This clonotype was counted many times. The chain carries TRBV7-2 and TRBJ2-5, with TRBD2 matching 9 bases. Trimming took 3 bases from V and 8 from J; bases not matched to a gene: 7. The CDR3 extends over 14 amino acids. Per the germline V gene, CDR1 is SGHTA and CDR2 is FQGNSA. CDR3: CASSLLAGERTQYF. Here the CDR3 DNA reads TGTGCCAGCAGCTTGTTAGCGGGGGAGCGAACCCAGTACTTC.

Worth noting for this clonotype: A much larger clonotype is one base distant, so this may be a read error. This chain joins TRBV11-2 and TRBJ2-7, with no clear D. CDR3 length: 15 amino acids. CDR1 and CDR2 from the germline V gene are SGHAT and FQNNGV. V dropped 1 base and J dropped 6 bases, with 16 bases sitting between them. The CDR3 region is CASSLVVDPRCEQYF. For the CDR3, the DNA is TGTGCCAGCAGCTTAGTGGTAGACCCGAGGTGCGAGCAGTACTTC.

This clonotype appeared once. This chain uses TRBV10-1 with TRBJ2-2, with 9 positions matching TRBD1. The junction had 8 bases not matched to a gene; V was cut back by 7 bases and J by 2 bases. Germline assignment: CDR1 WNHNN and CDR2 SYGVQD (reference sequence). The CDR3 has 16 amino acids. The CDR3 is CASKKGTGRNTGELFF. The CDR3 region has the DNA TGCGCCAGCAAAAAAGGGACAGGGCGAAACACCGGGGAGCTGTTTTTT.

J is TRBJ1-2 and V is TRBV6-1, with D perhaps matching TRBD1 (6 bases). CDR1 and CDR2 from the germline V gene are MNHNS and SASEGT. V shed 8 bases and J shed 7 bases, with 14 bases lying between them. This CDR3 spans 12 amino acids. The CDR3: CASAGGPGGYTF. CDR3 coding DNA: TGTGCCAGCGCCGGGGGGCCAGGTGGCTACACCTTC.

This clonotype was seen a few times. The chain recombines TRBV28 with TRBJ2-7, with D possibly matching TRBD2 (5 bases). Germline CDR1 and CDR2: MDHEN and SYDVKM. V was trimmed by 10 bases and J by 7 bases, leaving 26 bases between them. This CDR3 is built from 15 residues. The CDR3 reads CAIHNFGEGLGEQYF. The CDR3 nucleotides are TGTGCCATCCATAACTTCGGGGAAGGGCTTGGGGAGCAGTACTTC.

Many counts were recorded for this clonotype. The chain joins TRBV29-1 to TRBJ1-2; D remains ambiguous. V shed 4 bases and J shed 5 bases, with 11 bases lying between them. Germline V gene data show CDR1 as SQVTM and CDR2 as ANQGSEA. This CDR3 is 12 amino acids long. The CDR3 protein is CSVATGPYGYTF. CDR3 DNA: TGCAGCGTTGCGACGGGTCCTTATGGCTACACCTTC.

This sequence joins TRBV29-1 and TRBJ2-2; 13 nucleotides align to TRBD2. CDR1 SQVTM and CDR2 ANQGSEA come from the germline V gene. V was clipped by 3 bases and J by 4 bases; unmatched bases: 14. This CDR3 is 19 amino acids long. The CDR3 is CSVEDFPTSGGASTGELFF. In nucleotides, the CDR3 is TGCAGCGTTGAGGACTTTCCTACTAGCGGGGGGGCCAGCACCGGGGAGCTGTTTTTT.

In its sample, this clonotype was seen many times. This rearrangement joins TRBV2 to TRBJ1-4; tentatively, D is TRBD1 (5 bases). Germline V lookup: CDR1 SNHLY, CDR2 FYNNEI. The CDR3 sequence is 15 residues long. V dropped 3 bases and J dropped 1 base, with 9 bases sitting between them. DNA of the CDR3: TGTGCCAGCAGTGATCAGGGAGTAACTAATGAAAAACTGTTTTTT. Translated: CASSDQGVTNEKLFF.

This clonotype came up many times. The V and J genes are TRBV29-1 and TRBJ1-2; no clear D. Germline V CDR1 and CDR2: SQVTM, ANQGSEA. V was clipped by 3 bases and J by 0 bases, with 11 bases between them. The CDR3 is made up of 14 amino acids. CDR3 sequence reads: CSVDSPEANYGYTF. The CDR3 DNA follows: TGCAGCGTTGACTCCCCTGAAGCTAACTATGGCTACACCTTC. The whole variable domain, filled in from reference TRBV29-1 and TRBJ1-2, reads SAVISQKPSRDICQRGTSLTIQCQVDSQVTMMFWYRQQPGQSLTLIATANQGSEATYESGFVIDKFPISRPNLTFSTLTVSNMSPEDSSIYLCSVDSPEANYGYTFGSGTRLTVV.

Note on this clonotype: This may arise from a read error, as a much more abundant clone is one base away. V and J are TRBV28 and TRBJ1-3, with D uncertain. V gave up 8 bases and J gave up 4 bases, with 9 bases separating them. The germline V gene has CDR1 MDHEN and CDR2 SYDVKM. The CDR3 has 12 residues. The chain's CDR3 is CASHDSGNTIYF. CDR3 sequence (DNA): TGTGCCAGCCACGATTCCGGAAACACCATATATTTT.

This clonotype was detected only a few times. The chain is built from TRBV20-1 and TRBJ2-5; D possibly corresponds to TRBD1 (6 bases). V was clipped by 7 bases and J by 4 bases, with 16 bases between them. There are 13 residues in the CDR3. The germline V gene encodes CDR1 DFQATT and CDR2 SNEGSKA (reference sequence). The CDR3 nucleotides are TGCAGTGTCCCCAAGGACAGCGGAGAGACCCAGTACTTC. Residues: CSVPKDSGETQYF.

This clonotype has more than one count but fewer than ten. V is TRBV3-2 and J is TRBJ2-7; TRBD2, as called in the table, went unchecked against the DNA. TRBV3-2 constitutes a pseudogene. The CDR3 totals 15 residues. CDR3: CASSQLPGLAYEQYF. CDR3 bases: TGTGCCAGCAGCCAACTCCCGGGACTCGCCTACGAGCAGTACTTC.

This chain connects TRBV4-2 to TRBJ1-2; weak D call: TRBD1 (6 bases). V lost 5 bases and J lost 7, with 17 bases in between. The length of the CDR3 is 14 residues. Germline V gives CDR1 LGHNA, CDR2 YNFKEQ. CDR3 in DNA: TGTGCCAGCAGCTTTGCCAGGGGCGGTTCTGGCTACACCTTC. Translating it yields CASSFARGGSGYTF.

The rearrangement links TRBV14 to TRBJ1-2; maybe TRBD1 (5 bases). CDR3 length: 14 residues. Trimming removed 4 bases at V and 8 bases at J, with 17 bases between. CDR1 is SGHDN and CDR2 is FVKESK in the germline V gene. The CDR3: CASSPIQRPGGYTF. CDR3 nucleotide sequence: TGTGCCAGCAGCCCAATACAGCGACCAGGGGGCTACACCTTC.

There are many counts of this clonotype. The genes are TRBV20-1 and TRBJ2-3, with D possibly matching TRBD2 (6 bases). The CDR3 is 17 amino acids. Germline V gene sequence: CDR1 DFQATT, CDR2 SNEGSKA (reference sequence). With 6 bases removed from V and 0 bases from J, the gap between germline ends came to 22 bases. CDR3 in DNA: TGCAGTGCAACCACGCCCCGGAGGGCCGAAAGCACAGATACGCAGTATTTT. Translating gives CSATTPRRAESTDTQYF.

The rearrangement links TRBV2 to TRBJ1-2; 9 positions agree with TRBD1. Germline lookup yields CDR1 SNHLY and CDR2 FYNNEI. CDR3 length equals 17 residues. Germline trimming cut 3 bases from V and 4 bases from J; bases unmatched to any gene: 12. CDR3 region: CASSEEGQGGRVYGYTF. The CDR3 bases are TGTGCCAGCAGTGAGGAGGGACAGGGAGGACGTGTCTATGGCTACACCTTC. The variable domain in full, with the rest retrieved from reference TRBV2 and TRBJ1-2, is EPEVTQTPSHQVTQMGQEVILRCVPISNHLYFYWYRQILGQKVEFLVSFYNNEISEKSEIFDDQFSVERPDGSNFTLKIRSTKLEDSAMYFCASSEEGQGGRVYGYTFGSGTRLTVV.

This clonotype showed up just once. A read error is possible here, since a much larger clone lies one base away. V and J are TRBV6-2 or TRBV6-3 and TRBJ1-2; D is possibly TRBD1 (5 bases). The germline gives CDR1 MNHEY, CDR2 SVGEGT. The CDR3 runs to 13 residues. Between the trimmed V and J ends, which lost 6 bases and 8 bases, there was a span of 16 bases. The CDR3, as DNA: TGTGCCAGCAGAGCCTTCGACTGGGGGGGCTACACCTTC. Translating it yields CASRAFDWGGYTF.

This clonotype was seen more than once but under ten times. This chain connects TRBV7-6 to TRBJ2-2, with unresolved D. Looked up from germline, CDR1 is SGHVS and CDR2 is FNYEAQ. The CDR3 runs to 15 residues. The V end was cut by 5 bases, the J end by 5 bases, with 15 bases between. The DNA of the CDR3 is TGTGCCAGCAGCGAACTACCGAGGTTGACCGGGGAGCTGTTTTTT. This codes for CASSELPRLTGELFF.

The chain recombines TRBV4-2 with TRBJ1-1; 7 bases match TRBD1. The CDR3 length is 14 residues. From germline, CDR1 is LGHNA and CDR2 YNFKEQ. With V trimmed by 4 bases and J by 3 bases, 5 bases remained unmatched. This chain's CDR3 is CASSPRGQHTEAFF. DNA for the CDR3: TGTGCCAGCAGCCCCAGGGGACAGCACACTGAAGCTTTCTTT.